This T cell receptor (beta chain) was identified in a study of T-cell memory formation after mild COVID-19. Looking at the study overall: Clusters of TCRs were largely donor specific.

Points on this clonotype: What it recognizes is unknown.

With 4 bases removed from V and 0 bases from J, the gap between germline ends came to 11 bases. The CDR3 length is 14 residues. Looked up from germline, CDR1 is SGHRS and CDR2 is YFSETQ. UMIs and sample barcodes were carried by the TCR alpha and TCR beta cDNA libraries that 5'RACE produced using constant-segment primers. Each CDR3 protein is one row after TCRdb ran MiXCR on the 5' RACE reads. Of around 90,000 distinct CDR3 sequences detected, more than 10% appear once; the ten largest clones hold about 28%. Overall study results and limits: Clones that contracted from day 15 to 85 were balanced CD4/CD8, while later expanders leaned CD4+. The main location of contracting CD4+ clones was CM and EM, and that of contracting CD8+ clones was EMRA.

The receptor's source is an adult woman who had mild COVID-19 (a few samples of this study predate the infection). Cell type and time point are not known. Sequencing used PBMCs or a T cell subset sorted from them (not recorded which). This chain joins TRBV5-1 and TRBJ2-7, with D possibly being TRBD1 (6 bases). This CDR3 reads CASSIRQASYEQYF. CDR3 coding DNA: TGCGCCAGCAGCATAAGACAGGCCTCCTACGAGCAGTACTTC.